The 11 T cell receptor beta chains reported below all come from one sample, sequenced in a study of T-cell reconstitution after alpha-beta-depleted transplantation in children. Construction of the TCRbeta library involved unique molecular identifiers. TCRdb redid the calling of the PCR reads with MiXCR, one entry per CDR3 protein. The sample holds some 290,000 distinct CDR3 sequences, about 10% seen once. The sequenced sample was PBMCs from the stem cell graft donor, obtained from the stem cell graft. These receptors were obtained from a human donor who donated a stem cell graft to a child with SCID.

J is TRBJ2-5 and V is TRBV4-1, with 8 nucleotides matching TRBD1. J was trimmed by 2 bases and V by 3 bases; bases with no gene match: 8. In germline, CDR1 is MGHRA, CDR2 YSYEKL. The CDR3 runs to 16 residues. Here the CDR3 DNA reads TGCGCCAGCAGCCACACTAGAGGACAGGGTCAAGAGACCCAGTACTTC. Its protein is CASSHTRGQGQETQYF.

This clonotype was counted between two and nine times. The rearrangement uses TRBV3-1 and TRBJ2-3; D gene ambiguous. The CDR3 has 15 residues. Germline V gene lookup returns CDR1 LGHDT and CDR2 YNNKEL (reference sequence). The ends were cut back, 4 bases at V and 0 bases at J, with 11 bases in the middle. The CDR3 region has the DNA TGTGCCAGCAGCCCCCTTTTGGGTAGCACAGATACGCAGTATTTT. Amino acid sequence: CASSPLLGSTDTQYF.

This chain joins TRBV18 and TRBJ1-1, with D hard to call. Trimming took 1 base from V and 7 from J, leaving 4 bases between them. Germline V gene data show CDR1 as KGHSH and CDR2 as LQKENI. CDR3 size: 11 residues. CDR3 residues: CASSPLIEAFF. CDR3 DNA sequence: TGTGCCAGCTCACCACTCATTGAAGCTTTCTTT.

CDR3 sequence reads: CSARDQLTGYIYEQYF. The CDR3 DNA is TGCAGTGCTAGAGATCAGTTGACAGGGTATATCTACGAGCAGTACTTC. The chain couples TRBV20-1 to TRBJ2-7; 7 bases are a match to TRBD1. V shed 0 bases and J 3 bases; nucleotides not matched to a gene: 11. Germline CDR1 is DFQATT and CDR2 is SNEGSKA (reference sequence). This CDR3 contains 16 residues.

This clonotype was picked up many times. The chain has TRBV5-1 and TRBJ2-3; 7 nucleotides match TRBD2. Germline V gene sequence: CDR1 SGHRS, CDR2 YFSETQ. J was trimmed by 0 bases and V by 1 base; bases with no gene match: 5. This CDR3 spans 16 amino acids. The CDR3 DNA is TGCGCCAGCAGCTTGAGGCCAGCGGGGAGCACAGATACGCAGTATTTT. Translation: CASSLRPAGSTDTQYF.

This clonotype was recorded at least ten times. The chain has TRBV10-3 and TRBJ2-7; 7 nucleotides agree with TRBD1. Trimming removed 10 bases from V and 0 bases from J; junction bases left unmatched: 9. The CDR3 is 14 amino acids. In germline, CDR1 is ENHRY, CDR2 SYGVKD. In nucleotides, the CDR3 is TGTGCCACCAGATGGGACAGAAGCTCCTACGAGCAGTACTTC. As protein: CATRWDRSSYEQYF.

This clonotype was seen at least ten times. J is TRBJ1-4 and V is TRBV25-1, with 10 bases aligning to TRBD1. CDR1 MGHDK and CDR2 SYGVNS come from the germline V gene. There are 13 residues in the CDR3. J was trimmed by 5 bases and V by 10 bases; bases with no gene match: 4. The CDR3 DNA is TGTGCCACCGGGACAGGGGACAATGAAAAACTGTTTTTT. It translates to CATGTGDNEKLFF.

This clonotype has a count of ten or more. This sequence joins TRBV6-5 and TRBJ2-3, with 7 nucleotides matching TRBD2. V shed 6 bases, J shed 4 bases, and the junction held 16 bases outside the gene matches. CDR3 length: 17 amino acids. Germline CDR1 MNHEY, CDR2 SVGAGI. The DNA for the CDR3 is TGTGCCAGCAGGCCACTGGGGAGGGGCAGACGAGCAGATACGCAGTATTTT. Encoded protein: CASRPLGRGRRADTQYF.

This clonotype was seen ten or more times. The V gene is TRBV3-1, the J gene TRBJ2-7; the D is unclear. V lost 5 bases, J lost 2 bases, and 7 bases lay in between. Germline V gene sequence: CDR1 LGHDT, CDR2 YNNKEL (reference sequence). The CDR3 is made up of 12 amino acids. The CDR3 loop is CASSSDPYEQYF. CDR3 nucleotide sequence: TGTGCCAGCAGCTCGGACCCCTACGAGCAGTACTTC.

This clonotype was found a few times. The chain has TRBV5-1 and TRBJ1-1, with 9 positions matching TRBD1. Germline CDR1 and CDR2: SGHRS and YFSETQ. Germline trimming cut 0 bases from V and 0 bases from J; bases unmatched to any gene: 6. This CDR3 is 17 amino acids long. The CDR3 reads CASSLGPRQGVNTEAFF. The CDR3 nucleotides read TGCGCCAGCAGCTTGGGTCCCCGACAGGGGGTGAACACTGAAGCTTTCTTT.

This clonotype was recorded at least ten times. The chain is built from TRBV5-6 and TRBJ2-1, with 12 positions matching TRBD2. V shed 4 bases and J 4 bases; nucleotides not matched to a gene: 3. In germline, CDR1 is SGHDT, CDR2 YYEEEE. This CDR3 is built from 15 residues. CDR3 coding DNA: TGTGCCAGCAGCGGACTAGCGGGGCAGTACAATGAGCAGTTCTTC. It is translated as CASSGLAGQYNEQFF.